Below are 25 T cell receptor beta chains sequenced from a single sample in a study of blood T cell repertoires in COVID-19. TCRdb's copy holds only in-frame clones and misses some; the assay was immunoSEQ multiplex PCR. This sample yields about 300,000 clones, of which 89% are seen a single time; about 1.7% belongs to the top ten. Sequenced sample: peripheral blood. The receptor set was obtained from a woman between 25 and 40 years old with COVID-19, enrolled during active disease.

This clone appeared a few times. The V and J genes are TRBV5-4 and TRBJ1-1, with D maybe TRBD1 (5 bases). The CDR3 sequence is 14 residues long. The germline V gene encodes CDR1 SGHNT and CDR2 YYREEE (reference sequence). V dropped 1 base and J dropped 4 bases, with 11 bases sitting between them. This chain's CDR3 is CASSLRGSPTEAFF. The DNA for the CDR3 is TGTGCCAGCAGCTTGAGGGGCTCGCCCACTGAAGCTTTCTTT.

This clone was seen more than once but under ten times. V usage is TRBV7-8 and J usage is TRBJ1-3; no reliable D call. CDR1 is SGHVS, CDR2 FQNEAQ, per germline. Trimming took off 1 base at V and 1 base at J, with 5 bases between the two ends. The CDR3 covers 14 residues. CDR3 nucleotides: TGTGCCAGCAGCTTAGTAGCATCTGGAAACACCATATATTTT. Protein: CASSLVASGNTIYF.

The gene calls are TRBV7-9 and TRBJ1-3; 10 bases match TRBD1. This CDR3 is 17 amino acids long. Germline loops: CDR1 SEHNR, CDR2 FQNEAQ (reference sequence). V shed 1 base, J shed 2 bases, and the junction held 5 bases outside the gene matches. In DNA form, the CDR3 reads TGTGCCAGCAGCTTAGGGAGACAGGGGGCGCCTGGAAACACCATATATTTT. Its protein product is CASSLGRQGAPGNTIYF.

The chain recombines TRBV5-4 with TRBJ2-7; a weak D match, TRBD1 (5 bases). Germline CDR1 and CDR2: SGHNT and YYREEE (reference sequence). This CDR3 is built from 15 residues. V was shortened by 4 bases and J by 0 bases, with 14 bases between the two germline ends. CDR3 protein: CASSQRQGFSYEQYF. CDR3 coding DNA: TGTGCCAGCAGCCAACGCCAGGGTTTCTCCTACGAGCAGTACTTC. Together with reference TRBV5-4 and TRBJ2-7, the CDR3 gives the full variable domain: ETGVTQSPTHLIKTRGQQVTLRCSSQSGHNTVSWYQQALGQGPQFIFQYYREEENGRGNFPPRFSGLQFPNYSSELNVNALELDDSALYLCASSQRQGFSYEQYFGPGTRLTVT.

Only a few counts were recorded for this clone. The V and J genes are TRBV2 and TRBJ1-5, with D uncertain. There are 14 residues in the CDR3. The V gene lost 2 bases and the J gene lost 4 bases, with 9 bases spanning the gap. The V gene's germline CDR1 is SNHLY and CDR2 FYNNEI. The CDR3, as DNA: TGTGCCAGCAGTGAACCGGAGGGAAATCAGCCCCAGCATTTT. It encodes CASSEPEGNQPQHF.

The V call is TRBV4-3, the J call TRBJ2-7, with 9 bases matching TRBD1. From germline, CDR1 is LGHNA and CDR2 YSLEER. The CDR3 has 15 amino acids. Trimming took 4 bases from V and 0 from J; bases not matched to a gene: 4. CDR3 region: CASSPGQGFSYEQYF. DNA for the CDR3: TGCGCCAGCAGCCCGGGACAGGGCTTCTCCTACGAGCAGTACTTC.

CDR3 DNA sequence: TGCGCCAGCAGCCTCGGACAGGGATATCAGCCCCAGCATTTT. This gives the protein CASSLGQGYQPQHF. V is TRBV4-1 and J is TRBJ1-5, with 8 bases identical to TRBD1. This CDR3 has 14 amino acids. V lost 4 bases and J lost 5; bases outside the gene matches: 4. CDR1 MGHRA and CDR2 YSYEKL come from the germline V gene.

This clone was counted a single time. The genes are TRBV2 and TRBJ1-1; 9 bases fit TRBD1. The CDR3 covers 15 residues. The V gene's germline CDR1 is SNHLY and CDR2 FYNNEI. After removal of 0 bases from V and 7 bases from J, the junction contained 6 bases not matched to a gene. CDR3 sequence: CASSEAPTGGHEAFF. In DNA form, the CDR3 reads TGTGCCAGCAGTGAAGCTCCGACAGGGGGTCATGAAGCTTTCTTT.

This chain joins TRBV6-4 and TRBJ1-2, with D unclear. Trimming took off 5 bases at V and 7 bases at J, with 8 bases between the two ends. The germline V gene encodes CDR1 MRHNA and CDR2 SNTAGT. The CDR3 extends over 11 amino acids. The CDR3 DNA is TGTGCCAGCAGTTCGGGGTTTGGCTACACCTTC. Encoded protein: CASSSGFGYTF.

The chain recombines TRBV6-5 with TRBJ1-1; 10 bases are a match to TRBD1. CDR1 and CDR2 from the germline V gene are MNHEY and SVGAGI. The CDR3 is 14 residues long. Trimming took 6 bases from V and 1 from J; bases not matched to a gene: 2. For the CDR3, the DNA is TGTGCCAGCAGCTGGGACAGGGGGAACACTGAAGCTTTCTTT. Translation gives CASSWDRGNTEAFF.

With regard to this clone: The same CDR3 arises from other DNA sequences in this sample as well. Written as DNA, the CDR3 is TGCGCCAGCAGCTTCAGTGGCACAGATACGCAGTATTTT. It yields the protein CASSFSGTDTQYF. The V gene is TRBV5-1, the J gene TRBJ2-3, with D unresolved. V lost 2 bases, J lost 1 base, and 5 bases lay in between. Germline lookup yields CDR1 SGHRS and CDR2 YFSETQ. The CDR3 spans 13 residues.

The CDR3 coding sequence is TGTGCCAGCTCACTGGGATCAGGGGCACAGGAGGGCTACACCTTC. As protein: CASSLGSGAQEGYTF. This chain connects TRBV18 to TRBJ1-2; the D gene is possibly TRBD1 (6 bases). The CDR3 runs to 15 residues. From germline, CDR1 is KGHSH and CDR2 LQKENI. V lost 4 bases and J 8 bases, leaving 20 bases between the germline ends.

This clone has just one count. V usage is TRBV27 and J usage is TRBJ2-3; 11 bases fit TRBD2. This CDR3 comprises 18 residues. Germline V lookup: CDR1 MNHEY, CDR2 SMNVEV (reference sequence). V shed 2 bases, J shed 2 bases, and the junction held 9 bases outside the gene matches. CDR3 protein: CASSLVTSGVSFTDTQYF. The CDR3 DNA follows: TGTGCCAGCAGTTTAGTGACTAGCGGGGTCTCATTCACAGATACGCAGTATTTT.

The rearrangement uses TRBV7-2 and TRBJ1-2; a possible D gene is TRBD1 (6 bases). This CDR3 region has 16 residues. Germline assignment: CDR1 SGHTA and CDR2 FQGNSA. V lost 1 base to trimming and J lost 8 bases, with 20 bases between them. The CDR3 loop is CASSLDWEGVVWGYTF. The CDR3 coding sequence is TGTGCCAGCAGCTTAGACTGGGAGGGGGTGGTATGGGGCTACACCTTC.

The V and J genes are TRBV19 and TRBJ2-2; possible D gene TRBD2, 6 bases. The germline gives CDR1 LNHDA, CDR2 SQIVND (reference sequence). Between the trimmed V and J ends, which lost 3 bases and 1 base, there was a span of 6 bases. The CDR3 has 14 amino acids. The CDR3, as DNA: TGTGCCAGTAGTATGGGGGGGAACACCGGGGAGCTGTTTTTT. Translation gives CASSMGGNTGELFF.

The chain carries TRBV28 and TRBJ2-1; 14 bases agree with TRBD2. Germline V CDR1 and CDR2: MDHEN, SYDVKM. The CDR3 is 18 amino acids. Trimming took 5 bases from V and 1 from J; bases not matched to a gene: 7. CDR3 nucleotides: TGTGCCAGCAGTACGACTAGCGGGGGGGCTGGTTCCTACAATGAGCAGTTCTTC. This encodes CASSTTSGGAGSYNEQFF.

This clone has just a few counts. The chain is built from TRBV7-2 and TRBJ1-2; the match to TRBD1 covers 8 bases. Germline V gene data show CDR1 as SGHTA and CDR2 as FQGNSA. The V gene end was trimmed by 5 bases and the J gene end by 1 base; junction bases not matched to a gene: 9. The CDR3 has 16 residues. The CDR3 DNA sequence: TGTGCCAGCAGCCCACAGGGGGGGGGTAATAACTATGGCTACACCTTC. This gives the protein CASSPQGGGNNYGYTF.

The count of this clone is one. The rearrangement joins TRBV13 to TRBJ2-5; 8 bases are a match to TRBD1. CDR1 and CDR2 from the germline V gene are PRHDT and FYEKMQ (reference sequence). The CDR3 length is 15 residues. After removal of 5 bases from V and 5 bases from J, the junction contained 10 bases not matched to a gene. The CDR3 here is CASSPRTGRKETQYF. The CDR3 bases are TGTGCCAGCAGCCCCCGGACAGGGAGGAAGGAGACCCAGTACTTC.

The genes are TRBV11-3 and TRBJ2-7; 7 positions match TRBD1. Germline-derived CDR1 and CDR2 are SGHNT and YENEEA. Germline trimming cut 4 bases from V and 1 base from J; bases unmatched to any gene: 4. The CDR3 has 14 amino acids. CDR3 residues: CASSSTGVSYEQYV. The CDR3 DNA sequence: TGTGCCAGCAGCTCAACAGGGGTATCCTACGAGCAGTACGTC.

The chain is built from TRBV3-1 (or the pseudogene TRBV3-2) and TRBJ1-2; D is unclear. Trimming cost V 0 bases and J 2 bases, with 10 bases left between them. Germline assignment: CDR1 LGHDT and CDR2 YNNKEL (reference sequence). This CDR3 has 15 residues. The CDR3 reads CASSQDEEENYGYTF. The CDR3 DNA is TGTGCCAGCAGCCAAGATGAGGAAGAAAACTATGGCTACACCTTC.

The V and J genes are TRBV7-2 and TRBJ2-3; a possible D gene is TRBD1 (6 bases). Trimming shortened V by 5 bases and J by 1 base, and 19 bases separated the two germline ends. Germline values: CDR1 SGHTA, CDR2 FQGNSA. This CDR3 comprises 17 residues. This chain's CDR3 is CASSLGALTGGTDTQYF. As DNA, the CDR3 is TGTGCCAGCAGCCTAGGAGCCCTGACAGGCGGCACAGATACGCAGTATTTT.

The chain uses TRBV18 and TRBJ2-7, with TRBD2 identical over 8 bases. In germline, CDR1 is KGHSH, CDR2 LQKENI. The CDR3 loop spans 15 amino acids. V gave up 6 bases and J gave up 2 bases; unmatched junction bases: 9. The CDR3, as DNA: TGTGCCAGCTCGCCAGGGGCAGCGGGGGCCTACGAGCAGTACTTC. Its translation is CASSPGAAGAYEQYF.

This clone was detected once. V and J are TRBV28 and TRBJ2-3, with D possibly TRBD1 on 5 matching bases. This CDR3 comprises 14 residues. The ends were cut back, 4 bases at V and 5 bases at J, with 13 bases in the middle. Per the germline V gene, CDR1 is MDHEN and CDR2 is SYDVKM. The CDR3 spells CASSSDMTEDTQYF. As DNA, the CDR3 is TGTGCCAGCAGTTCGGACATGACAGAAGATACGCAGTATTTT.

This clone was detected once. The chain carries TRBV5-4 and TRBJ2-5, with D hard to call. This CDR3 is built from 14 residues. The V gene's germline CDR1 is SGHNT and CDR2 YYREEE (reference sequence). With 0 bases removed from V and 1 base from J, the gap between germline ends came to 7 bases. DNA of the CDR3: TGTGCCAGCAGCTTGGCTAGGTCCCAAGAGACCCAGTACTTC. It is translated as CASSLARSQETQYF.

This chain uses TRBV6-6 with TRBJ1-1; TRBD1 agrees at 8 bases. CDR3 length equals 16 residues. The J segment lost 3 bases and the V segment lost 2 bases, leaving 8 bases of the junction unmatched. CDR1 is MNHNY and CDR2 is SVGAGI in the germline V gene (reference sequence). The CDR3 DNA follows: TGTGCCAGCAGTTACGGGACAGGAGGGGGATACACTGAAGCTTTCTTT. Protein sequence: CASSYGTGGGYTEAFF.